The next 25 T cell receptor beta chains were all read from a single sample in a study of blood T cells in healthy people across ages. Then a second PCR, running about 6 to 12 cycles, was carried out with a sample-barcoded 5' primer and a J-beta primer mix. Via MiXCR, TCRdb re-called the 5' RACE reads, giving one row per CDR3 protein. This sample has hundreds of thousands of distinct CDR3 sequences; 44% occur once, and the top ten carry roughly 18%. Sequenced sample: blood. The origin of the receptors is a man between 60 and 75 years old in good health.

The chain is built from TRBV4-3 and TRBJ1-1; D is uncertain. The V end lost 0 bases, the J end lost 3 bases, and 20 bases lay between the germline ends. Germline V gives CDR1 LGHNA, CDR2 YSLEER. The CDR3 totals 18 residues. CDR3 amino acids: CASSQDKRVGQRDTEAFF. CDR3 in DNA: TGCGCCAGCAGCCAAGATAAGAGGGTGGGCCAACGAGACACTGAAGCTTTCTTT.

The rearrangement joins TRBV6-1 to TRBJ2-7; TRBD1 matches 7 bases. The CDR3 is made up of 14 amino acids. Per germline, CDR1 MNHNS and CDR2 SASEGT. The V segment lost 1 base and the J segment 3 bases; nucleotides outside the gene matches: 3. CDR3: CASSEDRGDYEQYF. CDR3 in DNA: TGTGCCAGCAGTGAAGACAGGGGAGACTACGAGCAGTACTTC.

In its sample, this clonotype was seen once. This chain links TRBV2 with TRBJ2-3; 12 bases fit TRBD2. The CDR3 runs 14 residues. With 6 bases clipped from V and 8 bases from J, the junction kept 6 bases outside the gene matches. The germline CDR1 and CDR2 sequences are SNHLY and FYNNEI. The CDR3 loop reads CASSQLAGGPTQYF. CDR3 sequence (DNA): TGTGCCAGCAGCCAACTAGCGGGGGGTCCTACGCAGTATTTT.

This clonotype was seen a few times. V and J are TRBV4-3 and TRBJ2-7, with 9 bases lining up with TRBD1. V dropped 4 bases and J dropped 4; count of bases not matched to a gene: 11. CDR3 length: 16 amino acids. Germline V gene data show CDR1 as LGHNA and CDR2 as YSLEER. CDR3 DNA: TGCGCCAGCAGCCGCTTCTCAACAGGGGGCTTGTACGAGCAGTACTTC. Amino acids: CASSRFSTGGLYEQYF.

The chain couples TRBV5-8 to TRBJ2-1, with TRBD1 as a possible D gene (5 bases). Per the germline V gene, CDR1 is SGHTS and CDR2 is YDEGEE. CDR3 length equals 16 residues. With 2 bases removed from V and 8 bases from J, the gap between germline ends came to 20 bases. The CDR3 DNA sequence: TGTGCCAGCAGCTTCTCCGAACAGGACCCTTCGTATGAGCAGTTCTTC. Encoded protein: CASSFSEQDPSYEQFF.

The DNA of the CDR3 is TGTGCCAGCAGCCCGGGACAGGGGGCTGATTCACCCCTCCACTTT. Protein product: CASSPGQGADSPLHF. The rearrangement joins TRBV6-4 to TRBJ1-6; 12 nucleotides agree with TRBD1. CDR1 is MRHNA and CDR2 is SNTAGT in the germline V gene. This CDR3 is 15 amino acids long. V lost 6 bases and J lost 8; bases outside the gene matches: 5.

The CDR3 DNA sequence: TGTGCCAGCAGCCACAGCGGGGGGGGCTACAATGAGCAGTACTTC. It specifies CASSHSGGGYNEQYF. This chain uses TRBV3-1 with TRBJ2-1, with 10 nucleotides matching TRBD2. Judging by the DNA end, TRBJ2-7 fits better; the J call may be wrong. Germline CDR1 is LGHDT and CDR2 is YNNKEL (reference sequence). This CDR3 spans 15 amino acids.

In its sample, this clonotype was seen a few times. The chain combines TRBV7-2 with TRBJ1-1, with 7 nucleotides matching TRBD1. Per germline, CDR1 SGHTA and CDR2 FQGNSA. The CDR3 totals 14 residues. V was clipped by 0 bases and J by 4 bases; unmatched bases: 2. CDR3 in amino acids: CASSLATGSTEAFF. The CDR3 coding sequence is TGTGCCAGCAGCTTAGCGACAGGGTCCACTGAAGCTTTCTTT.

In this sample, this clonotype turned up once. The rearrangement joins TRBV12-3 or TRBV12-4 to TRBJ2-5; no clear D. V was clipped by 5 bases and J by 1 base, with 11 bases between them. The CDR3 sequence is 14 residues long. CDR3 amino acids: CASSLGRPQETQYF. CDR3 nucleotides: TGTGCCAGCAGTCTTGGACGGCCCCAAGAGACCCAGTACTTC.

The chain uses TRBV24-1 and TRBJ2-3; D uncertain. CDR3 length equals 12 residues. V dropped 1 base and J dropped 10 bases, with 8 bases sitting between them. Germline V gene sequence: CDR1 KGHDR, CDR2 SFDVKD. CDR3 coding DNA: TGTGCCACCAGTGATTTAGGCGTCGCGCAGTATTTT. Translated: CATSDLGVAQYF.

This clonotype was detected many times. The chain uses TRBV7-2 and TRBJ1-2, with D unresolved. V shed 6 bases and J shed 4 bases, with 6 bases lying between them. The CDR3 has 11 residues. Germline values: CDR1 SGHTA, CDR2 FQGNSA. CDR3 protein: CASSWGYGYTF. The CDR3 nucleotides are TGTGCCAGCAGTTGGGGCTATGGCTACACCTTC.

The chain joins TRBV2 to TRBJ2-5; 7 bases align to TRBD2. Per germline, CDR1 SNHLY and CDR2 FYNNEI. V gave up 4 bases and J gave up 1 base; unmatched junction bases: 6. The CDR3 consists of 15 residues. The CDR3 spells CASSGRASGQETQYF. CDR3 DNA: TGTGCCAGCAGTGGACGAGCTAGCGGCCAAGAGACCCAGTACTTC.

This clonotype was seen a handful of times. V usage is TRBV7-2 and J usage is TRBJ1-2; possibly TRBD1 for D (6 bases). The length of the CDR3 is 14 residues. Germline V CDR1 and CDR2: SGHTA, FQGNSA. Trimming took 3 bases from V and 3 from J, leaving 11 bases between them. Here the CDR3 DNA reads TGTGCCAGCAGCTTGTCGACAGGTTACTATGGCTACACCTTC. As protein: CASSLSTGYYGYTF.

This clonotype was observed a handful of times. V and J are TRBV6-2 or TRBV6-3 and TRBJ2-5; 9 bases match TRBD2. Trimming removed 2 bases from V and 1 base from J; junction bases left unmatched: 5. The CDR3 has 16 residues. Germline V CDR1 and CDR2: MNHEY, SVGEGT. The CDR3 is CASSYPTSGLQETQYF. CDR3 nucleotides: TGTGCCAGCAGTTACCCCACTAGCGGGCTCCAAGAGACCCAGTACTTC.

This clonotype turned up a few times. The CDR3 coding sequence is TGTGCCAGCAGCGTACCCCCCGGACAGGGGCCCTACAATGAGCAGTTCTTC. Its protein is CASSVPPGQGPYNEQFF. This chain joins TRBV9 and TRBJ2-1, with 9 bases aligning to TRBD1. V dropped 1 base and J dropped 2; count of bases not matched to a gene: 7. This CDR3 is built from 17 residues. Germline CDR1 reads SGDLS; CDR2 reads YYNGEE. Filled out from reference TRBV9 and TRBJ2-1, the complete variable domain reads DSGVTQTPKHLITATGQRVTLRCSPRSGDLSVYWYQQSLDQGLQFLIQYYNGEERAKGNILERFSAQQFPDLHSELNLSSLELGDSALYFCASSVPPGQGPYNEQFFGPGTRLTVL.

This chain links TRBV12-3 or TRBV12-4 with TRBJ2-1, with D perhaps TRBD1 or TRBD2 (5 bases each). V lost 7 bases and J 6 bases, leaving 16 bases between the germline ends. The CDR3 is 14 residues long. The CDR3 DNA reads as TGTGCCAGCAATCTCGAGGGGTTAGGCAATGAGCAGTTCTTC. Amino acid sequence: CASNLEGLGNEQFF.

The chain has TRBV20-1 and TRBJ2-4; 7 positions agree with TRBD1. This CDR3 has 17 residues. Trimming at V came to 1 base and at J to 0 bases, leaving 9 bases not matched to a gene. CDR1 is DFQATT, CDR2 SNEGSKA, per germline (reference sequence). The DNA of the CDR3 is TGCAGTGCTAGAGCTGGCCCAGGGACAGTAGCCAAAAACATTCAGTACTTC. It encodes CSARAGPGTVAKNIQYF.

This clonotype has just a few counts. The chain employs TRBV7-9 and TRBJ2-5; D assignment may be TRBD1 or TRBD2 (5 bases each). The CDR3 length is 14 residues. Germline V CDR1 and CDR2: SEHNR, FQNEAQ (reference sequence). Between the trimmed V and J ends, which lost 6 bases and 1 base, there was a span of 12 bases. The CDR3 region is CASSLPGRQETQYF. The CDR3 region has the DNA TGTGCCAGCAGTCTCCCGGGACGCCAAGAGACCCAGTACTTC.

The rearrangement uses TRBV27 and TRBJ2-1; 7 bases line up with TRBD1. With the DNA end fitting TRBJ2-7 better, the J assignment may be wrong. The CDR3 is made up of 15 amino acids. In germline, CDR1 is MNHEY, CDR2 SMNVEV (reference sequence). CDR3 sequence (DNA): TGTGCCAGCAACTCCTTCGGGACAGAGATCTACGAGCAGTACTTC. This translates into CASNSFGTEIYEQYF.

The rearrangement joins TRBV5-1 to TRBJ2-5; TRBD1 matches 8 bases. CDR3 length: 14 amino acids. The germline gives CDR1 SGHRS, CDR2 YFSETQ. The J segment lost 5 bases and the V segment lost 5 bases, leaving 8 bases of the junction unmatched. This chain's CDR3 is CASRDDRGLETQYF. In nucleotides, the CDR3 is TGCGCCAGCAGAGACGACAGGGGTTTGGAGACCCAGTACTTC.

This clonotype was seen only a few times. CDR3 in DNA: TGCAGCGTTGACAATGGAGAGACCCAGTACTTC. This codes for CSVDNGETQYF. This chain links TRBV29-1 with TRBJ2-5; D is undetermined. Germline CDR1 SQVTM, CDR2 ANQGSEA. The CDR3 runs to 11 residues. Trimming took off 3 bases at V and 4 bases at J, with 6 bases between the two ends.

CDR3 in amino acids: CASRRMTLAGTNNGNEQFF. The CDR3 DNA follows: TGTGCCAGCAGACGCATGACCTTGGCAGGGACAAACAATGGGAATGAGCAGTTCTTC. The chain recombines TRBV12-3 or TRBV12-4 with TRBJ2-1; weak D call: TRBD1 (6 bases). Deletions cut 6 bases from V and 7 bases from J, with 31 bases between. This CDR3 has 19 amino acids.

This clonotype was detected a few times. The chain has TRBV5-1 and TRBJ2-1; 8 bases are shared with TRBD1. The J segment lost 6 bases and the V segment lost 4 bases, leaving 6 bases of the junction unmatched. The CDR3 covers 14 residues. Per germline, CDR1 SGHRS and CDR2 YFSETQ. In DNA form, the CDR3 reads TGCGCCAGCAGCCAGGGGGCTCTGGGCAATGAGCAGTTCTTC. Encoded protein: CASSQGALGNEQFF.

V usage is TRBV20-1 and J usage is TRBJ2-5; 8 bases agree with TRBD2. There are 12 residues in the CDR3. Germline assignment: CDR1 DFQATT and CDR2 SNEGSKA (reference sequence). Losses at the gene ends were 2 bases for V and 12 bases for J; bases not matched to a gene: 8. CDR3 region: CSARSLAGEKYF. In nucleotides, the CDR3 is TGCAGTGCTAGATCCCTAGCGGGTGAGAAGTACTTC.

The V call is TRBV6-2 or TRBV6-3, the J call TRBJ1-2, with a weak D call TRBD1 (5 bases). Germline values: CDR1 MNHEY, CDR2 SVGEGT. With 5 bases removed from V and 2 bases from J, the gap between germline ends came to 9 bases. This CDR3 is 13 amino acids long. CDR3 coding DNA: TGTGCCAGCAGTGACAGCACGAACTATGGCTACACCTTC. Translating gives CASSDSTNYGYTF.